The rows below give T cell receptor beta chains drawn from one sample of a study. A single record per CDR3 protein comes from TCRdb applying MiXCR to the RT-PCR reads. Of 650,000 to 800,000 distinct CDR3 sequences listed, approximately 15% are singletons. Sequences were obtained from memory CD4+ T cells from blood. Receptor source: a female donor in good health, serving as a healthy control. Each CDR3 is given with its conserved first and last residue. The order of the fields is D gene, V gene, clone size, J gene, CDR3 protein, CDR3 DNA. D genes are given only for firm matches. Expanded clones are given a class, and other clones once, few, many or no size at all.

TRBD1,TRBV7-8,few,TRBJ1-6,CASSLSPPRQGTNLHF,TGTGCCAGCAGCTTAAGCCCCCCGAGACAGGGAACCAACCTCCACTTT
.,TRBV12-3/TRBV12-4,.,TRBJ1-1,CASSFSLIPNTEAFF,TGTGCCAGCAGTTTCAGTCTTATCCCCAACACTGAAGCTTTCTTT
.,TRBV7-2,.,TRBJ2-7,CASSSPWDSAYEQYF,TGTGCCAGCAGCTCCCCTTGGGACTCCGCCTACGAGCAGTACTTC
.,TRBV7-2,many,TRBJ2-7,CASSSRGTGPYEQYF,TGTGCCAGCAGCTCACGGGGGACGGGCCCCTACGAGCAGTACTTC
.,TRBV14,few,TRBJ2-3,CASSRNQGFDTQYF,TGTGCCAGCAGCCGGAACCAGGGTTTCGATACGCAGTATTTT
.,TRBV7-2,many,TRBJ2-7,CASSSRGGPYEQYF,TGTGCCAGCAGTTCGAGAGGCGGACCCTACGAGCAGTACTTC
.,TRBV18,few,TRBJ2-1,CASSPPTGLNNEQFF,TGTGCCAGCTCACCACCGACGGGACTCAACAATGAGCAGTTCTTC
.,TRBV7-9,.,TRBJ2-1,CASIRGGGLYNEQLF,TGTGCCAGCATACGGGGAGGGGGCCTCTACAATGAGCAGCTCTTC
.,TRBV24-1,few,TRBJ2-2,CATSVTRALTGELFF,TGTGCCACCAGTGTGACCAGGGCACTCACCGGGGAGCTGTTTTTT
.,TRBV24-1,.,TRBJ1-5,CATSDTGHGQPQHF,TGTGCCACCAGTGATACAGGTCACGGACAGCCCCAGCATTTT
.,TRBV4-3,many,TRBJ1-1,CASSQEGSYEGETEAFF,TGCGCCAGCAGCCAAGAGGGATCCTATGAAGGGGAAACTGAAGCTTTCTTT
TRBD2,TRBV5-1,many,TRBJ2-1,CASSLMAGVTYNEQFF,TGCGCCAGCAGCTTAATGGCGGGAGTCACCTACAATGAGCAGTTCTTC
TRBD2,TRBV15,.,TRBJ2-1,CATSEGLAGSGEQFF,TGTGCCACCAGCGAGGGACTAGCGGGATCGGGTGAGCAGTTCTTC
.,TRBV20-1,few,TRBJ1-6,CSANPQQDTNSPLHF,TGCAGTGCTAACCCCCAACAGGATACAAATTCACCCCTCCACTTT
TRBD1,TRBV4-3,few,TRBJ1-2,CASSQDLGQGYGYTF,TGCGCCAGCAGCCAAGATCTCGGACAGGGATATGGCTACACCTTC
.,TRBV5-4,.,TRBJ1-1,CASSQRTGEAFF,TGTGCCAGCAGCCAAAGGACCGGGGAAGCTTTCTTT
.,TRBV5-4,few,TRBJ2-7,CASSLDSNEQYF,TGTGCCAGCAGCTTGGACTCAAACGAGCAGTACTTC
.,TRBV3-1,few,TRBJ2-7,CASSQVAGPYEQYF,TGTGCCAGCAGCCAAGTGGCAGGGCCCTACGAGCAGTACTTC
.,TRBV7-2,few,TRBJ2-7,CASSLVGLEGYEQYF,TGTGCCAGCAGCTTAGTGGGACTGGAAGGCTACGAGCAGTACTTC
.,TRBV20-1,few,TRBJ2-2,CSARLHTAGELFF,TGCAGTGCTAGACTTCATACGGCCGGGGAGCTGTTTTTT
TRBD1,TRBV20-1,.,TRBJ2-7,CSARDSGGAGEQYF,TGCAGTGCTAGAGATTCAGGGGGCGCGGGCGAGCAGTACTTC
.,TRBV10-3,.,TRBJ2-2,CASSSPLGTNTGELFF,TGTGCCAGCAGCTCGCCCCTCGGGACGAACACCGGGGAGCTGTTTTTT
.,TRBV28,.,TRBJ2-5,CASMGPPADHETQYF,TGTGCCAGCATGGGGCCTCCGGCAGATCACGAGACCCAGTACTTC
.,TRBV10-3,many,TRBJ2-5,CATRDLETQYF,TGTGCCACCCGGGACTTAGAGACCCAGTACTTC
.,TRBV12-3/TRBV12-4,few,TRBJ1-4,CASSPGGPATNEKLFF,TGTGCCAGCAGCCCTGGGGGTCCCGCAACTAATGAAAAACTGTTTTTT
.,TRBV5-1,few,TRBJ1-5,CASSLKVGQPQHF,TGCGCCAGCAGCTTGAAAGTCGGTCAGCCCCAGCATTTT
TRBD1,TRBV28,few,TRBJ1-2,CASRTGDWYGYTF,TGTGCCAGCAGAACAGGGGATTGGTATGGCTACACCTTC
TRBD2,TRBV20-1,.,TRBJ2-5,CSARDPSSSGGETQYF,TGCAGTGCTAGAGACCCGTCTTCTAGCGGGGGAGAGACCCAGTACTTC
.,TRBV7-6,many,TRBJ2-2,CASSLQLGAGELFF,TGTGCCAGCAGCTTACAATTGGGGGCCGGGGAGCTGTTTTTT
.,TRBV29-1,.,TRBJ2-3,CSVEGWVRTDTQYF,TGCAGCGTTGAAGGGTGGGTTCGCACAGATACGCAGTATTTT
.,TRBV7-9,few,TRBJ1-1,CASNLASGPYTEAFF,TGTGCCAGCAACTTAGCATCGGGACCGTACACTGAAGCTTTCTTT
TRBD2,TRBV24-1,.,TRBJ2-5,CATSGHLAEYQETQYF,TGTGCCACCAGCGGCCACCTAGCGGAGTACCAAGAGACCCAGTACTTC